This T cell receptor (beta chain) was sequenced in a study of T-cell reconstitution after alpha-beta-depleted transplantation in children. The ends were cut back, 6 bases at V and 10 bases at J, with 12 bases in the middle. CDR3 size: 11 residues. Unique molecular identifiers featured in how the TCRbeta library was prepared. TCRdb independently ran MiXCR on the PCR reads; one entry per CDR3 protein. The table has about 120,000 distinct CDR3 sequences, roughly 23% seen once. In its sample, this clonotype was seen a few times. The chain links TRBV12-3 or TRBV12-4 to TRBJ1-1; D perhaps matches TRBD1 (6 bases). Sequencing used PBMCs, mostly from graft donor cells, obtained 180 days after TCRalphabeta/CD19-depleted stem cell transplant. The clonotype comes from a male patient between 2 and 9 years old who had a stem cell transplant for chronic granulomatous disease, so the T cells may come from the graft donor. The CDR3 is CASSPGVGAFF. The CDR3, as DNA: TGTGCCAGCAGCCCAGGGGTTGGAGCTTTCTTT.